This T cell receptor (beta chain) was documented in a study of beta chain features in type 1 diabetes. Broader study findings: Type 1 diabetes patients showed a moderate but significant shortening of TCRB CDR3s in all four CD4+ subsets. Still unanswered here is whether HLA type influences TCRB rearrangement.

Expressed TCRB transcripts got sequenced, as all isolated RNA was reverse transcribed. Measured with immunoSEQ multiplex PCR; TCRdb has only the in-frame clones, and not every one. The profile covers fewer than 350,000 clones, with 15% to 20% appearing a single time and under 0.05% taken by the ten largest. Of note for this clone: Its antigen remains unknown.

The V and J ends lost 8 bases and 0 bases, in that order; junction bases with no gene match: 8. The CDR3 is made up of 16 amino acids. Germline V gene lookup returns CDR1 LNHNV and CDR2 YYDKDF (reference sequence). The specimen sequenced was naive CD4+ T cells from blood. The chain uses TRBV15 and TRBJ2-1, with TRBD2 identical over 9 bases. The TCR originated in a woman aged 18 to 35 in good health. The CDR3 DNA reads as TGTGCCACCTTAGGTAGCGGGAGTAGCTCCTACAATGAGCAGTTCTTC. This gives the protein CATLGSGSSSYNEQFF. The full variable domain, with the rest looked up from reference TRBV15 and TRBJ2-1, is DAMVIQNPRYQVTQFGKPVTLSCSQTLNHNVMYWYQQKSSQAPKLLFHYYDKDFNNEADTPDNFQSRRPNTSFCFLDIRSPGLGDTAMYLCATLGSGSSSYNEQFFGPGTRLTVL.